This T cell receptor (beta chain) appears in the sequencing data of a study of cytomegalovirus exposure and HLA in healthy donors. The overall study: The roughly 100 million unique TCR beta sequences, from around 200 million T cells, were found by an earlier analysis.

13 Jbeta primers and 60 Vbeta primers were used for the PCR. Libraries were prepared by immunoSEQ multiplex PCR; TCRdb keeps only in-frame clonotypes and omits some of them. The sample has tens of thousands of clones, around three fifths seen once. Study-wide points: The Asian-associated ancestry cluster reportedly had fewer N-insertions than the approximately 670-donor mean in a later analysis. Data from an earlier analysis indicated that most TCR beta V segments were productive either about 87% or about 30% of the time. Confirmation was obtained in vitro that a few CMV-associated chains are specific for CMV antigens.

Per germline, CDR1 MNHEY and CDR2 SVGAGI. Trimming removed 4 bases from V and 1 base from J, with 10 bases in between. The CDR3 runs to 14 residues. As to this clone: Antigen specificity is unknown.

The clonotype was recovered from a woman aged 45-59 years in good health and CMV-seropositive. The sample taken for sequencing was PBMCs. This chain joins TRBV6-5 and TRBJ1-1, with D possibly TRBD1 on 6 matching bases. The CDR3 is CASSSIRGNTEAFF. In nucleotides, the CDR3 is TGTGCCAGCAGTTCCATCAGGGGGAACACTGAAGCTTTCTTT.